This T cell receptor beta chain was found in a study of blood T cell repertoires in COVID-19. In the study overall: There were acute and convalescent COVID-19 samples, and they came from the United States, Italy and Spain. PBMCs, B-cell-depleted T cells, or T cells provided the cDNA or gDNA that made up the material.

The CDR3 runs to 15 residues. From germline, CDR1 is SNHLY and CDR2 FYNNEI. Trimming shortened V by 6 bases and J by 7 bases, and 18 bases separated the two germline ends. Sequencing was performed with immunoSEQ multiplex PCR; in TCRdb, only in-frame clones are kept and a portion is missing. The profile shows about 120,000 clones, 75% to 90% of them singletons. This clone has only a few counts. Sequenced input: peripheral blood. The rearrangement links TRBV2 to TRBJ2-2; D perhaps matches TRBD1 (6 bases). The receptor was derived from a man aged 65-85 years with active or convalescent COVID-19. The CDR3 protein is CASRERTVLGGELFF. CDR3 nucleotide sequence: TGTGCCAGCAGAGAACGGACAGTCTTGGGCGGGGAGCTGTTTTTT.